This is a list of T cell receptor beta chains from one sample in a study of T-cell memory formation after mild COVID-19. TCRdb passed the 5' RACE reads through MiXCR, listing each CDR3 protein once. The sample has about 470,000 distinct CDR3 sequences; 20% to 30% are singletons. Sequenced: PBMCs or a T cell subset sorted from them (not recorded which). The receptors here all came from an adult woman who had mild COVID-19 (a few samples of this study predate the infection). Cell type and time point are not known. CDR3s leave out the opening cysteine and the closing phenylalanine or tryptophan.

J,V,CDR3
TRBJ2-5,TRBV5-4,ASSFQGETQY
TRBJ1-1,TRBV9,ASSVAVRNTEAF
TRBJ2-2,TRBV3-1,ASSQYSAGELF
TRBJ2-5,TRBV6-2/TRBV6-3,ASSQLAGGRETQY
TRBJ1-3,TRBV7-3,ASSPGPLSGNTIY
TRBJ2-3,TRBV5-1,ASKEQESTDTQY
TRBJ2-7,TRBV12-3/TRBV12-4,ASSRLEGPEFYEQY
TRBJ2-5,TRBV5-6,ASSPLTGGLETQY
TRBJ2-7,TRBV5-1,ASSLAGDSYYEQY
TRBJ2-3,TRBV4-1,ASSRVTAAGGSTDTQY
TRBJ2-2,TRBV20-1,SARDLAGGGELF
TRBJ2-7,TRBV7-2,ASSWGGADYYEQY
TRBJ2-7,TRBV30,AWSHYEQY
TRBJ2-1,TRBV24-1,ATSGYTSGGRLLFNEQF
TRBJ2-1,TRBV29-1,SAPGRPSYNEQF
TRBJ2-3,TRBV10-3,AISESSGTSGTDTQY
TRBJ2-5,TRBV19,ASSMTSQETQY
TRBJ2-2,TRBV27,ASSVGITGELF
TRBJ1-2,TRBV20-1,SARPGQGNYGYT
TRBJ2-7,TRBV7-9,ASSWRGVAGIAYEQY
TRBJ2-2,TRBV7-9,ASSYSLRDTGELF
TRBJ1-2,TRBV2,ASSERPPGGYGYT
TRBJ2-3,TRBV15,ATSRVAYWKLRDRGPRDTQY
TRBJ2-2,TRBV7-2,ASSPTTSGSRTGELF
TRBJ1-1,TRBV7-9,ASSFGQLNTEAF
TRBJ1-2,TRBV24-1,ATSDSNYGYT
TRBJ2-1,TRBV5-1,ASSFGTPYNEQF
TRBJ2-3,TRBV5-1,ASSPISRVAQY
TRBJ1-5,TRBV10-3,AISEPNQPQH
TRBJ2-4,TRBV6-5,ASRPGQGNIQY
TRBJ2-3,TRBV30,AWSATGRTDTQY
TRBJ2-7,TRBV7-8,ASSLDGPYEQY
TRBJ1-4,TRBV6-5,ASSYSSSTNEKLF
TRBJ2-7,TRBV29-1,SVESYFWTGSTEQY
TRBJ1-2,TRBV20-1,SARETTVNYGYT
TRBJ1-2,TRBV29-1,SVPRGIGQNYGYT
TRBJ2-1,TRBV20-1,SARVMVGDEQF
TRBJ2-7,TRBV3-1,ASSPPPRDGAYEQY
TRBJ1-6,TRBV6-2/TRBV6-3,ASSYRDPLSTPLH
TRBJ2-1,TRBV4-2,ASSQDYPSGTGNEQF
TRBJ2-3,TRBV24-1,ATSKGGAPTDTQY